The 10 T cell receptor beta chains below come from one sample, sequenced in a study of blood T cell repertoires in COVID-19. Repertoires were generated with immunoSEQ multiplex PCR, while TCRdb's copy carries only in-frame clones and drops some. The table records 130,000 to 150,000 clones, roughly 84% of them present only once. Sequenced sample: peripheral blood. The receptors stem from a woman between 45 and 65 years old in a cohort sampled during active or convalescent COVID-19.

This clone was observed a single time. This chain joins TRBV11-1 and TRBJ2-1, with TRBD2 matching over 13 bases. CDR3 size: 15 residues. Per germline, CDR1 SGHAT and CDR2 FQDESV (reference sequence). The trim removed 5 bases at V and 10 bases at J, leaving 8 bases unmatched. The CDR3 DNA sequence: TGTGCCAGCAGCCCCGGACTAGCGGGGGATGGGGAGCAGTTCTTC. Protein sequence: CASSPGLAGDGEQFF.

The rearrangement links TRBV24-1 to TRBJ2-7; 8 bases map to TRBD1. After removal of 1 base from V and 5 bases from J, the junction contained 6 bases not matched to a gene. The CDR3 is 15 residues long. Germline V lookup: CDR1 KGHDR, CDR2 SFDVKD. The CDR3 is CATSDFLDRDNEQYF. The DNA for the CDR3 is TGTGCCACCAGTGATTTCCTGGACAGGGACAACGAGCAGTACTTC.

The rearrangement uses TRBV27 and TRBJ2-1; D is undetermined. Looked up from germline, CDR1 is MNHEY and CDR2 is SMNVEV (reference sequence). The CDR3 totals 16 residues. The ends were cut back, 3 bases at V and 3 bases at J, with 15 bases in the middle. The CDR3: CASSFLGRTLYNEQFF. The CDR3 bases are TGTGCCAGCAGTTTTTTGGGCCGAACCCTCTACAATGAGCAGTTCTTC.

The chain is built from TRBV6-2 or TRBV6-3 and TRBJ2-7, with 11 bases fitting TRBD1. This CDR3 contains 15 residues. Losses at the gene ends were 4 bases for V and 2 bases for J; bases not matched to a gene: 4. CDR1 and CDR2 from the germline V gene are MNHEY and SVGEGT. CDR3 sequence (DNA): TGTGCCAGCAGTTCCCGGACAGGGGGCCCCTACGAGCAGTACTTC. This translates into CASSSRTGGPYEQYF.

In its sample, this clone was seen once. The rearrangement links TRBV4-3 to TRBJ2-2; D uncertain. The CDR3 is 17 residues long. Germline assignment: CDR1 LGHNA and CDR2 YSLEER. Trimming stripped 0 bases from V and 4 bases from J, with 15 bases between. The CDR3 region is CASSQDLESARTGELFF. The CDR3 DNA sequence: TGCGCCAGCAGCCAAGATCTGGAAAGCGCGCGCACCGGGGAGCTGTTTTTT.

This clone was counted between two and nine times. The chain uses TRBV6-1 and TRBJ1-4, with TRBD1 matching over 9 bases. Unmatched junction bases numbered 6, after V lost 2 bases and J lost 8 bases. From germline, CDR1 is MNHNS and CDR2 SASEGT. CDR3 size: 15 residues. The CDR3 DNA sequence: TGTGCCAGCAGTGAATCACAGGGGGCGAGAGAAAAACTGTTTTTT. Its protein is CASSESQGAREKLFF.

The J gene is TRBJ2-1, the V gene TRBV5-1, with TRBD1 identical over 7 bases. CDR1 and CDR2 from the germline V gene are SGHRS and YFSETQ. This CDR3 has 14 residues. With V trimmed by 2 bases and J by 6 bases, 5 bases remained unmatched. CDR3 coding DNA: TGCGCCAGCAGCTTTGGACAGGTGGTCAATGAGCAGTTCTTC. Protein product: CASSFGQVVNEQFF. The variable domain in full, with the rest retrieved from reference TRBV5-1 and TRBJ2-1, is KAGVTQTPRYLIKTRGQQVTLSCSPISGHRSVSWYQQTPGQGLQFLFEYFSETQRNKGNFPGRFSGRQFSNSRSEMNVSTLELGDSALYLCASSFGQVVNEQFFGPGTRLTVL.

The chain is built from TRBV2 and TRBJ1-3; maybe TRBD1 (6 bases). The CDR3 consists of 13 residues. V dropped 8 bases and J dropped 4 bases, with 12 bases sitting between them. Germline V lookup: CDR1 SNHLY, CDR2 FYNNEI. The CDR3 DNA follows: TGTGCCAGCCTCCCAGGGGTCGGAAACACCATATATTTT. Protein sequence: CASLPGVGNTIYF.

V gene TRBV4-3 combines with J gene TRBJ2-1, with 7 bases identical to TRBD2. The CDR3 runs to 16 residues. The ends lost 0 bases at V and 5 bases at J; junction bases unmatched: 7. The germline CDR1 and CDR2 sequences are LGHNA and YSLEER. CDR3 bases: TGCGCCAGCAGCCAAGATCACCTAGCGGTCCACAATGAGCAGTTCTTC. Amino acid sequence: CASSQDHLAVHNEQFF.

This clone was seen only a few times. The rearrangement links TRBV11-2 to TRBJ2-1, with 10 bases fitting TRBD2. Germline-derived CDR1 and CDR2 are SGHAT and FQNNGV. The V segment lost 0 bases and the J segment 14 bases; nucleotides outside the gene matches: 7. This CDR3 comprises 14 residues. The CDR3 is CASSLEIAGGGKFF. The CDR3 DNA reads TGTGCCAGCAGCTTAGAAATAGCGGGGGGCGGCAAGTTCTTC.